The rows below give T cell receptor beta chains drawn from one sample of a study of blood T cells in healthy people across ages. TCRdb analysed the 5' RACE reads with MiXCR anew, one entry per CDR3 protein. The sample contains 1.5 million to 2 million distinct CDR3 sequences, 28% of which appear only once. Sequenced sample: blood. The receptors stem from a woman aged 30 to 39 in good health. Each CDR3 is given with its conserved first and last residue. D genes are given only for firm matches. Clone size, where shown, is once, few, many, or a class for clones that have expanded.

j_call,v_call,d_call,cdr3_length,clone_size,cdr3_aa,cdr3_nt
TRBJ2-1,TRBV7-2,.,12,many,CASSTYYPTLFF,TGTGCCAGCAGCACTTACTACCCCACGCTGTTCTTC
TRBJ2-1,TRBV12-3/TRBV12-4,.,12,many,CASRPGSREQFF,TGTGCCAGCAGACCAGGGTCCCGCGAGCAGTTCTTC
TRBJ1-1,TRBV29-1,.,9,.,CSVDVEAFF,TGCAGCGTCGACGTAGAAGCTTTCTTT
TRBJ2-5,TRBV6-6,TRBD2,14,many,CASSYGSGGETQYF,TGTGCCAGCAGTTACGGCAGCGGGGGGGAGACCCAGTACTTC
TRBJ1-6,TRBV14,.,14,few,CASSQVVGNSPLHF,TGTGCCAGCAGCCAAGTCGTCGGAAATTCACCCCTCCACTTT
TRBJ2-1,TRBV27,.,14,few,CASSLAVPDNEQFF,TGTGCCAGCAGTTTAGCCGTGCCGGACAATGAGCAGTTCTTC
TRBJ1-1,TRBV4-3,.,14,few,CASSQGQENTEAFF,TGCGCCAGCAGCCAGGGACAAGAAAACACTGAAGCTTTCTTT
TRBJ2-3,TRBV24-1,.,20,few,CATSDLGGGGPIESTDTQYF,TGTGCCACCAGTGATTTGGGAGGCGGGGGCCCTATAGAATCGACAGATACGCAGTATTTT
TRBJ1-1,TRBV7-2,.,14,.,CASSLASRGAEAFF,TGTGCCAGCAGCTTAGCTTCGAGGGGTGCTGAAGCTTTCTTT
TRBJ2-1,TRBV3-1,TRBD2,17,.,CASSPRLAGGPGDEQFF,TGTGCCAGCAGCCCCCGACTAGCGGGAGGGCCAGGCGATGAGCAGTTCTTC
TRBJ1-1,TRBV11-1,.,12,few,CASSLPATEAFF,TGTGCCAGCAGCTTACCGGCAACTGAAGCTTTCTTT
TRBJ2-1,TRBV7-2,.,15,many,CASRGGIQPYNEQFF,TGTGCCAGTAGGGGGGGCATCCAACCCTACAATGAGCAGTTCTTC
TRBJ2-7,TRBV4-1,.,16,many,CASSQDIGQELNEQYF,TGCGCCAGCAGCCAAGATATAGGGCAGGAACTTAACGAGCAGTACTTC
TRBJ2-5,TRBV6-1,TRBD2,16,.,CASSEAHGGASETQYF,TGTGCCAGCAGTGAAGCGCACGGGGGGGCCTCTGAGACCCAGTACTTC
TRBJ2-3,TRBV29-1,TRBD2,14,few,CSVIQRGGTDTQYF,TGCAGCGTTATTCAGCGGGGCGGCACAGATACGCAGTATTTT
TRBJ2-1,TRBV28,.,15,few,CASNNPGGSYNEQFF,TGTGCCAGCAACAACCCGGGCGGGTCCTACAATGAGCAGTTCTTC
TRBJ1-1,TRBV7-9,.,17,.,CASSFEWGPGPNTEAFF,TGTGCCAGCAGCTTCGAATGGGGGCCGGGGCCGAACACTGAAGCTTTCTTT
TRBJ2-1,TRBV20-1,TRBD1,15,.,CSATISGTGATEQFF,TGCAGTGCTACAATCTCCGGGACAGGGGCGACTGAGCAGTTCTTC
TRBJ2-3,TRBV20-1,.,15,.,CSASDQPEYTDTQYF,TGCAGTGCTAGCGATCAGCCTGAGTACACAGATACGCAGTATTTT
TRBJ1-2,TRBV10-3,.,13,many,CAISEETNYGYTF,TGTGCCATCAGCGAAGAGACTAACTATGGCTACACCTTC
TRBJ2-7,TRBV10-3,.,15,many,CAISTRDTSSYEQYF,TGTGCCATCAGTACCCGGGACACTAGCTCCTACGAGCAGTACTTC
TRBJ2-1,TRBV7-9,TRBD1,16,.,CASSLRDRGRINEQFF,TGTGCCAGCAGCCTAAGGGACAGGGGGCGCATCAATGAGCAGTTCTTC
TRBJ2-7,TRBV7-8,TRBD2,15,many,CASSSLAGRSYEQYF,TGTGCCAGCAGCTCGTTAGCGGGAAGGTCCTACGAGCAGTACTTC
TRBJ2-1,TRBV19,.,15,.,CASSKVSADGGEQFF,TGTGCCAGTAGCAAGGTCTCGGCAGACGGGGGTGAGCAGTTCTTC
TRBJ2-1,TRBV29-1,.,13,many,CSVVIARNNEQFF,TGCAGCGTTGTAATAGCGAGGAACAATGAGCAGTTCTTC
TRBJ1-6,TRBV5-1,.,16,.,CASSLTGLGDHLPLHF,TGCGCCAGCAGCTTGACAGGGCTTGGTGACCACCTACCCCTCCACTTT
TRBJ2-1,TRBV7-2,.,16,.,CASSSQGRIGLDEQFF,TGTGCCAGCAGCTCCCAGGGACGAATTGGGTTGGATGAGCAGTTCTTC
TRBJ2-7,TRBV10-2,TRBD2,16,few,CASSEPGLAGRYEQYF,TGCGCCAGCAGTGAACCGGGACTAGCGGGGCGCTACGAGCAGTACTTC
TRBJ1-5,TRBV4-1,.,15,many,CASSQEMGTYQPQHF,TGCGCCAGCAGCCAAGAAATGGGGACCTATCAGCCCCAGCATTTT
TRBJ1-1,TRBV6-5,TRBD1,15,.,CASSYLGTVNTEAFF,TGTGCCAGCAGTTACCTGGGGACAGTGAACACTGAAGCTTTCTTT
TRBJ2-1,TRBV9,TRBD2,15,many,CASSVGGGAYNEQFF,TGTGCCAGCAGCGTAGGCGGGGGGGCCTACAATGAGCAGTTCTTC
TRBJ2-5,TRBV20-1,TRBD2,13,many,CSAPLAGLETQYF,TGCAGTGCTCCACTAGCGGGGCTGGAGACCCAGTACTTC
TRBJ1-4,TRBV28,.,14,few,CASRTQGEVGKLFF,TGTGCCAGCAGAACTCAGGGTGAGGTTGGAAAACTGTTTTTT
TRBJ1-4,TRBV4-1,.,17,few,CASSQDKGVNLNEKLFF,TGCGCCAGCAGCCAAGATAAGGGGGTGAACCTAAATGAAAAACTGTTTTTT
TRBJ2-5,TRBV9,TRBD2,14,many,CASSVGGGAETQYF,TGTGCCAGCAGCGTGGGCGGGGGGGCAGAGACCCAGTACTTC
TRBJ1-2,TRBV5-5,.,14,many,CASSPRRVGWGYTF,TGTGCCAGCAGCCCTAGAAGGGTCGGATGGGGCTACACCTTC
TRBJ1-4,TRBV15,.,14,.,CATSSTGIGEKLFF,TGTGCCACCAGCAGTACGGGGATTGGTGAAAAACTGTTTTTT
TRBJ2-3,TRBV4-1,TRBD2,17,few,CASSQNTGTSGQDTQYF,TGCGCCAGCAGCCAAAATACCGGGACTAGCGGACAAGATACGCAGTATTTT
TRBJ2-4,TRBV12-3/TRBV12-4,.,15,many,CASSLDYRVTNIQYF,TGTGCCAGCAGTTTAGATTACAGGGTCACAAACATTCAGTACTTC
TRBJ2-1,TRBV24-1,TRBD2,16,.,CATSDRASGSYNEQFF,TGTGCCACCAGTGATCGGGCTAGCGGCTCCTACAATGAGCAGTTCTTC
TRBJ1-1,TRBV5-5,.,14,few,CASIFGGMNTEAFF,TGTGCCAGCATCTTCGGGGGGATGAACACTGAAGCTTTCTTT
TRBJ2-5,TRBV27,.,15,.,CASSSMRPGEETQYF,TGTGCCAGCAGTTCCATGAGGCCAGGGGAGGAGACCCAGTACTTC
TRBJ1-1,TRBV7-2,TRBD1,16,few,CASSLGFGQGNTEAFF,TGTGCCAGCAGCTTGGGTTTTGGACAGGGGAACACTGAAGCTTTCTTT